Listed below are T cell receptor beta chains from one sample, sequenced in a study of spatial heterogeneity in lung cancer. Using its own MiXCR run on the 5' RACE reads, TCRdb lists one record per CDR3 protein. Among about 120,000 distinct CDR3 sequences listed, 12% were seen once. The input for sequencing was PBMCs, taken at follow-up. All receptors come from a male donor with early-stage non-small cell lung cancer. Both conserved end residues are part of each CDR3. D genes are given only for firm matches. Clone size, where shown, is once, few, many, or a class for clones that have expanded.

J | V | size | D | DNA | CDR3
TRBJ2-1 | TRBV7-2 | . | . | TGTGCCAGCAGCTTAGCCCTGGGACCCAGCTCCTACAATGAGCAGTTCTTC | CASSLALGPSSYNEQFF
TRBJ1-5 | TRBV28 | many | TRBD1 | TGTGCCAGCAGTTTACCCGGACAGGGTGGCAATCAGCCCCAGCATTTT | CASSLPGQGGNQPQHF
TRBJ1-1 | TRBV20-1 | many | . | TGCAGTGCTAGATTTCCGCAGAGTTCTGGCACTGAAGCTTTCTTT | CSARFPQSSGTEAFF
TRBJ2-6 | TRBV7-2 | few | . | TGTGCCAGCAGCTTCGACAGACTCTCTGGGGCCAACGTCCTGACTTTC | CASSFDRLSGANVLTF
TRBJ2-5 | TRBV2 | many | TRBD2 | TGTGCCAGCAGTCTCGACGTGGCGGGGGGGCCGAAGACCCAGTACTTC | CASSLDVAGGPKTQYF
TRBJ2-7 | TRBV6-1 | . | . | TGTGCCAGCAACACGAGGGGACTCTACGAGCAGTACTTC | CASNTRGLYEQYF
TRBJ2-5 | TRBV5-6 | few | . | TGTGCCAGCAGCTTGGCCAGGGAAGAGACCCAGTACTTC | CASSLAREETQYF
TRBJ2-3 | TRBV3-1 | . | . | TGTGCCAGCAGCCTAGCAGGGAGAACTAGCACAGATACGCAGTATTTT | CASSLAGRTSTDTQYF
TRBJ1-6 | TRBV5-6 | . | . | TGTGCCAGCACCAGGGCTAATTCACCCCTCCACTTT | CASTRANSPLHF
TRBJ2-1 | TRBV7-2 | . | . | TGTGCCAGCAGCTTAGCGCTAAGCAGGGGCTCCCACAATGAGCAGTTCTTC | CASSLALSRGSHNEQFF
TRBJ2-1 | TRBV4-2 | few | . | TGTGCCAGCAGCCAAGAGCCAGGGAGGTTCAATGAGCAGTTCTTC | CASSQEPGRFNEQFF
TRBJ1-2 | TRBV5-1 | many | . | TGCGCCAGCAGCCACGGAGGCGCCTACACCTTC | CASSHGGAYTF
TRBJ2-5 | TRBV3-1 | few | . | . | CASSSTSGAVYF
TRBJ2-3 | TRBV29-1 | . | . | TGCAGCGTTGTCCGAGGATCGGCGGGCACAGATACGCAGTATTTT | CSVVRGSAGTDTQYF
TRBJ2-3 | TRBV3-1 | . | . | TGTGCCAGCAGCCATGACAGGAGTTTCACAGATACGCAGTATTTT | CASSHDRSFTDTQYF
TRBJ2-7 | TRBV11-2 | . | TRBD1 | TGTGCCAGCAGCTTATTAGTGGGACAGGGAAGGTACGAGCAGTACTTC | CASSLLVGQGRYEQYF
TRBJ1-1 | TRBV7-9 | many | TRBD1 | TGTGCCAGCAGGCGGACAGGTTCAGGTTCCTCCACTGAAGCTTTCTTT | CASRRTGSGSSTEAFF
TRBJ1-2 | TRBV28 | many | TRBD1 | TGTGCCACCAGACGCGGACAGGGCCTTGACTATGGCTACACCTTC | CATRRGQGLDYGYTF
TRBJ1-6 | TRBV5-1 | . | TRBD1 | TGCGCCAGCAGCCGCGACCCTCCGGGACAGTACCTTAATTCACCCCTCCACTTT | CASSRDPPGQYLNSPLHF
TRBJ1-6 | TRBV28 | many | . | TGTGCCAGCAGCTTCGGAACGAGCTCCTATAATTCACCCCTCCACTTT | CASSFGTSSYNSPLHF
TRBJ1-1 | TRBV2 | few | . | TGTGCCAGCAGTGCAGGGGTGGAGGCCACTGAAGCTTTCTTT | CASSAGVEATEAFF
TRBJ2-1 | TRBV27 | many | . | TGTGCCAGCAGTTTAGCTAGCTATTATGATGAGCAGTTCTTC | CASSLASYYDEQFF
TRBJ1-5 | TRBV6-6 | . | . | TGTGCCAGCAGTTCTTCCTCTAGCAATCAGCCCCAGCATTTT | CASSSSSSNQPQHF
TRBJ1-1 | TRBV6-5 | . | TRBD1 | TGTGCCAGCAGTTATTGGACACAGGGGCGCACTGAAGCTTTCTTT | CASSYWTQGRTEAFF
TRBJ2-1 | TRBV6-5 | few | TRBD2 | TGTGCCAGCAGTACTAGCGGGGGAGGGAATGAGCAGTTCTTC | CASSTSGGGNEQFF
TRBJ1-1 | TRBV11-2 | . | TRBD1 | TGTGCCAGCAGACGTGGACAGGGAAGCACTGAAGCTTTCTTT | CASRRGQGSTEAFF
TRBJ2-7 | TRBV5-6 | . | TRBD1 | TGTGCCAGCAACCGACAGGGCGGATACGAGCAGTACTTC | CASNRQGGYEQYF
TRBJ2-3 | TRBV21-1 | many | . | TGTGCCAGCAGCACGGGGTCAATCACAGATACGCAGTATTTT | CASSTGSITDTQYF
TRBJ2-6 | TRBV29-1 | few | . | TGCAGCGCGTCGACGGGGAGCTCTGGGGCCAACGTCCTGACTTTC | CSASTGSSGANVLTF
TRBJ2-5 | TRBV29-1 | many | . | TGCAGCGTTATAAGAGGGGGTCAAGAGACCCAGTACTTC | CSVIRGGQETQYF
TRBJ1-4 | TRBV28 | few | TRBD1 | TGTGCCAGTGAAGGGGGACAGGTTAATGAAAAACTGTTTTTT | CASEGGQVNEKLFF
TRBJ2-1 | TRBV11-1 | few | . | TGTGCCAGCAGCTTACGAGCCGGGACCTACAATGAGCAGTTCTTC | CASSLRAGTYNEQFF
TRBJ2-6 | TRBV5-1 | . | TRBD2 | TGCGCCAGCACCCCGCGCCTGACTAGCGGTGCCAACGTCCTGACTTTC | CASTPRLTSGANVLTF
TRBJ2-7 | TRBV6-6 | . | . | TGTGCCAGCAGGACGGGGGAGGCCTCGAAGCAGTACTTC | CASRTGEASKQYF
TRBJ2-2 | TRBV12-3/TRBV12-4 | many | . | TGTGCCAGCACCCAGAGGAGCACGAACACCGGGGAGCTGTTTTTT | CASTQRSTNTGELFF
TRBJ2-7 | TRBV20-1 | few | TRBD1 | TGCAGTGCTAGAGGGACAGGGACCTACGAGCAGTACTTC | CSARGTGTYEQYF
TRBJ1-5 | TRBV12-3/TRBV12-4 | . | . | TGTGCCAGCAGCCAACCCAATCAGCCCCAGCATTTT | CASSQPNQPQHF
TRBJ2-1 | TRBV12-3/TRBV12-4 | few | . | TGTGCCAGCAGTTTAGGTCCCTCCTCGGAGCAGTTCTTC | CASSLGPSSEQFF
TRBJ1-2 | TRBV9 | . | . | TGTGCCAGCAGCGGACAGTCTGCTAACTATGGCTACACCTTC | CASSGQSANYGYTF
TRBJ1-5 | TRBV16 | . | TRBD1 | TGTGCCAGCAGTACGACAGGGGAGGGCAATCAGCCCCAGCATTTT | CASSTTGEGNQPQHF
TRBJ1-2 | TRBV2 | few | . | TGTGCCAGCAGTGAAAGGGCAGGGTATGGCTACACCTTC | CASSERAGYGYTF
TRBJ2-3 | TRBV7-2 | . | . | TGTGCCAGCAGCTTGCCCCCCGCGGGGCAGCAGTATTTT | CASSLPPAGQQYF
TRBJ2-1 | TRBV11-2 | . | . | TGTGCCAGCAGCCCCCCCTCCTACAATGAGCAGTTCTTC | CASSPPSYNEQFF
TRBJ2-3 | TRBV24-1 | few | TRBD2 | TGTGCCACCAGTTCCGCGGGGGACTTCCCAGATACGCAGTATTTT | CATSSAGDFPDTQYF
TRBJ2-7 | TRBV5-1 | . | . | TGCGCCAGCAGCCAGGGACGGTACGAGCAGTACTTC | CASSQGRYEQYF
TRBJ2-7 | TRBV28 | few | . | TGTGCCACCGCAGAGTCCTACGAGCAGTACTTC | CATAESYEQYF
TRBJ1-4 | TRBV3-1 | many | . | TGTGCCAGCAGCCAACGGGGAAGGGATGAAAAACTGTTTTTT | CASSQRGRDEKLFF
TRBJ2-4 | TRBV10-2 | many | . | TGCGCCAGCAGTGAAGGTGGGGGGCAAGCCAAAAACATTCAGTACTTC | CASSEGGGQAKNIQYF